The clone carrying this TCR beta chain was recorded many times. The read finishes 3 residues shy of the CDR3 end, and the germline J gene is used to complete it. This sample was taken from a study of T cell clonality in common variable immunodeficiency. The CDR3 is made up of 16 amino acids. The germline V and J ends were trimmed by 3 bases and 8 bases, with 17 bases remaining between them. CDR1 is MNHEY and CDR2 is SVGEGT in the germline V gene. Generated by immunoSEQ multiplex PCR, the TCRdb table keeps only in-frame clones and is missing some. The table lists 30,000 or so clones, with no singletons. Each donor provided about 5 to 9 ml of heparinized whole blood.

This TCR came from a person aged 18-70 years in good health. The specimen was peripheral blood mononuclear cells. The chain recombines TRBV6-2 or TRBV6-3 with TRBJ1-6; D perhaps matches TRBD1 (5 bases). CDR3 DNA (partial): TGTGCCAGCAGTTATTTCGCGTACCCGGGGGATTCACCC. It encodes CASSYFAYPGDSP. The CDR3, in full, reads CASSYFAYPGDSPLHF.